This T cell receptor beta chain was sequenced in a study of response to subunit inactivated influenza vaccine. TCRdb reanalysed the RT-PCR reads using MiXCR and keeps one entry per CDR3 protein. The repertoire consists of hundreds of thousands of distinct CDR3 sequences, with 12% to 15% occurring once and the leading ten covering 7.5% to 9%. Trimming shortened V by 6 bases and J by 6 bases, and 15 bases separated the two germline ends. The CDR3 is made up of 13 amino acids. Germline CDR1 MNHEY, CDR2 SMNVEV (reference sequence). This clonotype showed up just a few times. Its target is not known. General study points: T cells newly recruited by each seasonal influenza vaccination are few, the authors suggested.

The sample here was PBMCs from blood, taken around two weeks before vaccination. The receptor comes from a man aged 45-65 years who received an inactivated influenza vaccine. The V and J genes are TRBV27 and TRBJ2-7; D uncertain. Written as DNA, the CDR3 is TGTGCCAGCAGAAATACCCCGGGTAGCGAGCAGTACTTC. The encoded protein is CASRNTPGSEQYF.